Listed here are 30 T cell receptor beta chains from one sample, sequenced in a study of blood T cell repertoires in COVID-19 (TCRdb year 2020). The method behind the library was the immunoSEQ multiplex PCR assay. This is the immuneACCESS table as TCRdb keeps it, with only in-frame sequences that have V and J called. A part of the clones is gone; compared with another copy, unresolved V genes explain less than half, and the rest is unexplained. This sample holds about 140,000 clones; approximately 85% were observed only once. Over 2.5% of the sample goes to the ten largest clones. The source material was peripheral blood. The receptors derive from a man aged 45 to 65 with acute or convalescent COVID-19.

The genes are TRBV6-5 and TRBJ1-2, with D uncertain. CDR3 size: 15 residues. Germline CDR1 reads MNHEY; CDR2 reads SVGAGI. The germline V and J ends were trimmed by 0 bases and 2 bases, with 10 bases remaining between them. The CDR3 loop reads CASSYSSGLNYGYTF. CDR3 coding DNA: TGTGCCAGCAGTTACTCGAGCGGATTAAACTATGGCTACACCTTC.

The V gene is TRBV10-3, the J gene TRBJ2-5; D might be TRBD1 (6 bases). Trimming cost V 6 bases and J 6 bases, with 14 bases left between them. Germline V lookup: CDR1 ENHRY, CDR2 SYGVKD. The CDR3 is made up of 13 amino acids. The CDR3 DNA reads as TGTGCCATCAGGGGACAAGGGTTGAAGACCCAGTACTTC. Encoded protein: CAIRGQGLKTQYF.

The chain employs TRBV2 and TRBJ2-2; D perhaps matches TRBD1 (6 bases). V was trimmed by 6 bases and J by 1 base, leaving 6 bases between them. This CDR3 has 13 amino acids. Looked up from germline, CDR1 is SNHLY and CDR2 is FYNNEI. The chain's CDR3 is CASRTGNTGELFF. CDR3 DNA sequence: TGTGCCAGCAGGACAGGGAACACCGGGGAGCTGTTTTTT.

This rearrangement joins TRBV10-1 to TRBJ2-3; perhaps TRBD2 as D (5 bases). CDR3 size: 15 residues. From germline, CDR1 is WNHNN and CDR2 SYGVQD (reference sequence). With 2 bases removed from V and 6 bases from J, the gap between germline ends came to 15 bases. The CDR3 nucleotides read TGCGCCAGCAGTGAGACCCTGGGAACGGGGGATACGCAGTATTTT. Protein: CASSETLGTGDTQYF.

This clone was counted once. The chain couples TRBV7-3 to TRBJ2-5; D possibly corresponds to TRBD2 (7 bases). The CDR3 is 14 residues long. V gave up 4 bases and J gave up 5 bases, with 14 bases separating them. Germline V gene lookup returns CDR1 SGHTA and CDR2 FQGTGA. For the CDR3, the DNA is TGTGCCAGCAGCTGGTCGGGGGGCTGGGAGACCCAGTACTTC. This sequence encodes CASSWSGGWETQYF.

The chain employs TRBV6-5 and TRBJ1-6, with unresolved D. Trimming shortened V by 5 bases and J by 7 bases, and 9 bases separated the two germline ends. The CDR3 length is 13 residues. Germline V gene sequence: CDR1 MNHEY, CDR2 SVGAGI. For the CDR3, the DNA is TGTGCCAGCAGTCCACACACGAATTCACCCCTCCACTTT. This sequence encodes CASSPHTNSPLHF.

CDR3 loop: CASSPRGQISYEQYF. The CDR3 coding sequence is TGCGCCAGCAGCCCGAGGGGACAGATCTCCTACGAGCAGTACTTC. This chain connects TRBV5-1 to TRBJ2-7; 7 nucleotides match TRBD1. J lost 0 bases, V lost 4 bases, and 7 bases had no gene match. The CDR3 runs 15 residues. Germline V gene data show CDR1 as SGHRS and CDR2 as YFSETQ.

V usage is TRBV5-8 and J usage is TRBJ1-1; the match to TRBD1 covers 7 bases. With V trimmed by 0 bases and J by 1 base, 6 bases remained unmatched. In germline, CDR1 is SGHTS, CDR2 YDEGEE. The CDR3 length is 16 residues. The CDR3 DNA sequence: TGTGCCAGCAGCTTGGCCCAGGGGGATCCGAACACTGAAGCTTTCTTT. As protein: CASSLAQGDPNTEAFF. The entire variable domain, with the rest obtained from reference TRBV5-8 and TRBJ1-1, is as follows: EAGVTQSPTHLIKTRGQQATLRCSPISGHTSVYWYQQALGLGLQFLLWYDEGEERNRGNFPPRFSGRQFPNYSSELNVNALELEDSALYLCASSLAQGDPNTEAFFGQGTRLTVV.

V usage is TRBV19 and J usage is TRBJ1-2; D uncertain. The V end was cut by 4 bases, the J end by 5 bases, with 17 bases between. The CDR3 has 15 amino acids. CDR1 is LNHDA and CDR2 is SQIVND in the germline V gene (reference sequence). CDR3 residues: CASSNPGILRYGYTF. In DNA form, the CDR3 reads TGTGCCAGTAGTAACCCCGGGATCCTGAGGTATGGCTACACCTTC.

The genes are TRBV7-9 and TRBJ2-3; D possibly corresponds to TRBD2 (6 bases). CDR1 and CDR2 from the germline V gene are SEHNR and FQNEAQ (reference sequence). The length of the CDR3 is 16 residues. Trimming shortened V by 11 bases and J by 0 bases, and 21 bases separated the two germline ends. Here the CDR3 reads CAYLGAGRISTDTQYF. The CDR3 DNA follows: TGTGCCTATCTAGGGGCAGGGAGGATAAGCACAGATACGCAGTATTTT.

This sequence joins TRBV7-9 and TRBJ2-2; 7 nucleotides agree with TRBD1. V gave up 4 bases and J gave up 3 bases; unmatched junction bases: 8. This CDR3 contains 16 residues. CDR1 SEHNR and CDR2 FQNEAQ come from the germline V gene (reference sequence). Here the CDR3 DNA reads TGTGCCAGCAGCTCAGGGCCAGGGGGTGACACCGGGGAGCTGTTTTTT. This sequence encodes CASSSGPGGDTGELFF.

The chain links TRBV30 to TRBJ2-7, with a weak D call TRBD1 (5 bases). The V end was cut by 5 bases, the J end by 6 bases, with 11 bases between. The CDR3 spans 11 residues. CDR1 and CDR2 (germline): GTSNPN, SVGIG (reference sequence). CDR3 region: CAWSPGPEQYF. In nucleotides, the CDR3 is TGTGCCTGGTCTCCAGGGCCCGAGCAGTACTTC.

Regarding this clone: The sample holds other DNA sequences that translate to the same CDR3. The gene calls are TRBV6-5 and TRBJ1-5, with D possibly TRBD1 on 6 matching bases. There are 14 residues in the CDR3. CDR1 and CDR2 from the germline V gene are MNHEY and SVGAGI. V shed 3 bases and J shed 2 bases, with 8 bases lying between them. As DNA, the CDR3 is TGTGCCAGCAGTTATTCAGGGGGCAATCAGCCCCAGCATTTT. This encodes CASSYSGGNQPQHF.

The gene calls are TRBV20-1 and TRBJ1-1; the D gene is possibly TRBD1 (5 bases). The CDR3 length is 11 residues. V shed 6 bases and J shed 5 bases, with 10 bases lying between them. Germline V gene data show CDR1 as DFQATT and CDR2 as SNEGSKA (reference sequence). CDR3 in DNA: TGCAGTGCCCGGGGGGGGACTGAAGCTTTCTTT. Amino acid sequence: CSARGGTEAFF.

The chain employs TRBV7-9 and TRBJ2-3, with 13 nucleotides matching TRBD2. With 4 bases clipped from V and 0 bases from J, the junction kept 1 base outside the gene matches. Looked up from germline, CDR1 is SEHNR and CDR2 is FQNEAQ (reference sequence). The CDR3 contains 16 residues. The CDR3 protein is CASSWGLAGSTDTQYF. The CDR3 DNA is TGTGCCAGCAGCTGGGGACTAGCGGGAAGCACAGATACGCAGTATTTT.

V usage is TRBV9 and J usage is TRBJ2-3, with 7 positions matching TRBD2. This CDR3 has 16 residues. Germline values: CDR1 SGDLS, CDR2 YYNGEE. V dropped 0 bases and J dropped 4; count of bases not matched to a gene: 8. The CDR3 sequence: CASSVGFGRPADTQYF. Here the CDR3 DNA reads TGTGCCAGCAGCGTAGGTTTCGGGAGGCCCGCAGATACGCAGTATTTT.

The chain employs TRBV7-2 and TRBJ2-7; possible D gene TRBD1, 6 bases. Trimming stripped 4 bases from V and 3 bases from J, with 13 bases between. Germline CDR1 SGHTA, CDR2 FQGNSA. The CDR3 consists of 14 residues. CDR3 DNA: TGTGCCAGCAGCTCCCTATCGGACAGCTACGAGCAGTACTTC. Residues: CASSSLSDSYEQYF.

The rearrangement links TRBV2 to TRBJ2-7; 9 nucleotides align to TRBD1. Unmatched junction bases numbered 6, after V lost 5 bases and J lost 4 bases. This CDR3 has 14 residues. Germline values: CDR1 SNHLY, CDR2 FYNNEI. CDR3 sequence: CASSKDRGLYEQYF. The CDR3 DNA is TGTGCCAGCAGTAAGGACAGGGGCTTGTACGAGCAGTACTTC.

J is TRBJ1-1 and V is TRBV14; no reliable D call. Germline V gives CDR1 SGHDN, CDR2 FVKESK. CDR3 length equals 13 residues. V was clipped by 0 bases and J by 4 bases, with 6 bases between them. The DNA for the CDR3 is TGTGCCAGCAGCCAAGATGTATCCACTGAAGCTTTCTTT. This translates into CASSQDVSTEAFF.

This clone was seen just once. The CDR3 region is CASSEVADASSTDTQYF. In DNA, the CDR3 is TGTGCCAGCAGTGAAGTAGCGGACGCGTCTAGCACAGATACGCAGTATTTT. The chain has TRBV6-1 and TRBJ2-3; D perhaps matches TRBD2 (6 bases). The CDR3 covers 17 residues. Germline V gene lookup returns CDR1 MNHNS and CDR2 SASEGT. Deletions cut 1 base from V and 0 bases from J, with 14 bases between.

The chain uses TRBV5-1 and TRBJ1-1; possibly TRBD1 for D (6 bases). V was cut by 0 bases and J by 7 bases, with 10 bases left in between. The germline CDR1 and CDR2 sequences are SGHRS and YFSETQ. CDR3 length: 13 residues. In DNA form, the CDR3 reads TGCGCCAGCAGCTTGGACAGGGACAATGAAGCTTTCTTT. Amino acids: CASSLDRDNEAFF.

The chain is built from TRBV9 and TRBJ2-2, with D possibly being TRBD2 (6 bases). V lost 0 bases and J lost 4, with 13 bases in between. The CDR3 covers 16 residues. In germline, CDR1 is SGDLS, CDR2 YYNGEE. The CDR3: CASSVGIGSITGELFF. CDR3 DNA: TGTGCCAGCAGCGTAGGGATCGGGAGTATCACCGGGGAGCTGTTTTTT.

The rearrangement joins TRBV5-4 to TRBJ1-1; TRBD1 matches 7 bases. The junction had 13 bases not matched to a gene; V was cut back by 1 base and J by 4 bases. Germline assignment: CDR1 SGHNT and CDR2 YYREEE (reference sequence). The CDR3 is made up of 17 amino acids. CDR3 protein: CASSLNHRDSLLTEAFF. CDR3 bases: TGTGCCAGCAGCTTGAACCACCGGGACAGCTTGCTCACTGAAGCTTTCTTT.

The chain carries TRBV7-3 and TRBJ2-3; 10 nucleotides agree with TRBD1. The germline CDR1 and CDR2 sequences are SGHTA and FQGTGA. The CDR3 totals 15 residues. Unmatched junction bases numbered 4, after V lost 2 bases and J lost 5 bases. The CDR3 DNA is TGTGCCAGCAGCTTACAGACAGGGGGCGAAGATACGCAGTATTTT. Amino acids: CASSLQTGGEDTQYF.

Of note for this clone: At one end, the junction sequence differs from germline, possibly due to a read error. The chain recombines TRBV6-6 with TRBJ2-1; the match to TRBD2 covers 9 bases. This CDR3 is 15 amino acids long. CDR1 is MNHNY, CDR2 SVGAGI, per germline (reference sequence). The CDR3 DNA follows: TGTGCCAGCAGTTACCTAGCGGGGTCCTACTATGAGCAGTTCTTC. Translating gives CASSYLAGSYYEQFF.

The CDR3 sequence is CASGQEGAEQYF. CDR3 DNA: TGTGCTAGTGGCCAGGAGGGGGCCGAGCAGTACTTC. The J gene is TRBJ2-7, the V gene TRBV12-5; D might be TRBD1 (7 bases). Germline V gives CDR1 LGHNT, CDR2 FRNRAP. The CDR3 totals 12 residues. V was trimmed by 6 bases and J by 6 bases, leaving 12 bases between them.

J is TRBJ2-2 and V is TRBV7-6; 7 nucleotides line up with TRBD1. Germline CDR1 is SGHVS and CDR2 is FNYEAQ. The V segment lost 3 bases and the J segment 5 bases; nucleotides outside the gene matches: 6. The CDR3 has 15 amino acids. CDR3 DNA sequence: TGTGCCAGCAGCTTGTACAGGGGAGATACCGGGGAGCTGTTTTTT. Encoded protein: CASSLYRGDTGELFF.

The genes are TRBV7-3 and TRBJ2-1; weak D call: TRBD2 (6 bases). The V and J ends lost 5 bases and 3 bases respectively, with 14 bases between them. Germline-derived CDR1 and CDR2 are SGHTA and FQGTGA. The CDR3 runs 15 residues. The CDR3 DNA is TGTGCCAGCAGCCGGGACTCTACGGTCTACAATGAGCAGTTCTTC. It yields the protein CASSRDSTVYNEQFF.

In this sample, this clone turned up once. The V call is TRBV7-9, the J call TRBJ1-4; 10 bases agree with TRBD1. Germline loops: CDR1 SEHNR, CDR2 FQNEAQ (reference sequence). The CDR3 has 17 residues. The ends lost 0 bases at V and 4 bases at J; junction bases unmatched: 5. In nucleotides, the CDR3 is TGTGCCAGCAGCTTAGCGCGACAGGGGGCTGGTAATGAAAAACTGTTTTTT. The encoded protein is CASSLARQGAGNEKLFF.

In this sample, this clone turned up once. The CDR3 sequence is CASSVGGGLNTEAFF. The CDR3 DNA reads TGTGCCAGCAGCGTAGGAGGCGGCTTGAACACTGAAGCTTTCTTT. The V gene is TRBV9, the J gene TRBJ1-1; D unclear. Germline CDR1 and CDR2: SGDLS and YYNGEE. Trimming took off 0 bases at V and 0 bases at J, with 9 bases between the two ends. The CDR3 covers 15 residues. Based on the CDR3 plus reference TRBV9 and TRBJ1-1, the full variable domain is DSGVTQTPKHLITATGQRVTLRCSPRSGDLSVYWYQQSLDQGLQFLIQYYNGEERAKGNILERFSAQQFPDLHSELNLSSLELGDSALYFCASSVGGGLNTEAFFGQGTRLTVV.